The rows below give T cell receptor beta chains drawn from one sample of a study of identical twins. TCRdb analysed the 5' RACE reads with MiXCR anew, one entry per CDR3 protein. Among 690,000 or so distinct CDR3 sequences listed, over 8.5% were seen once. These data were also filed under a second study, of yellow fever vaccine responses in identical twins.

Sequenced: PBMCs. The receptors shown here come from a young woman in good health. The CDR3 runs from the conserved cysteine through the conserved F or W. The order of the fields is J gene, D gene, clone size, V gene, CDR3 protein, CDR3 DNA. D genes are given only for firm matches. Expanded clones are given a class, and other clones once, few, many or no size at all.

TRBJ2-7	-	few	TRBV6-5	CASSYSGAVSYEQYF	TGTGCCAGCAGTTACTCAGGGGCAGTCTCCTACGAGCAGTACTTC
TRBJ2-3	TRBD2	-	TRBV7-2	CASSLARRGSTDTQYF	TGTGCCAGCAGCTTAGCGCGGCGGGGGAGCACAGATACGCAGTATTTT
TRBJ2-1	TRBD2	-	TRBV28	CASSLVFTGGHNEQFF	TGTGCCAGCAGTTTAGTATTTACGGGAGGCCACAATGAGCAGTTCTTC
TRBJ2-2	TRBD2	few	TRBV7-2	CASSAGTSTGELFF	TGTGCCAGCAGCGCAGGGACTAGCACCGGGGAGCTGTTTTTT
TRBJ1-1	TRBD1	few	TRBV3-1	CASSQDFRGSLGRVTEAFF	TGTGCCAGCAGCCAAGATTTCAGGGGGAGTTTGGGTAGGGTTACTGAAGCTTTCTTT
TRBJ2-1	TRBD2	few	TRBV5-1	CASSLRSGGAGNEQFF	TGCGCCAGCAGCTTAAGAAGCGGGGGGGCCGGGAATGAGCAGTTCTTC
TRBJ2-3	-	many	TRBV12-3/TRBV12-4	CASSLAQGGVVLYTQYF	TGTGCCAGCAGTTTAGCTCAGGGGGGAGTCGTTCTGTATACGCAGTATTTT
TRBJ2-5	-	many	TRBV12-3/TRBV12-4	CASAKQRGVETQYF	TGTGCCAGTGCTAAACAAAGGGGGGTCGAGACCCAGTACTTC
TRBJ2-7	TRBD1	-	TRBV7-9	CASSLSPGQNSYEQYF	TGTGCCAGCAGCTTATCTCCGGGACAGAATTCCTACGAGCAGTACTTC
TRBJ2-7	-	-	TRBV20-1	CSASTGPNYEQYF	TGCAGTGCTAGTACAGGGCCAAACTACGAGCAGTACTTC
TRBJ2-2	-	-	TRBV7-9	CASSFSEVANGELFF	TGTGCCAGCAGCTTTTCCGAGGTGGCAAACGGGGAGCTGTTTTTT
TRBJ2-1	TRBD2	many	TRBV6-1	CASSASGSSYNEQFF	TGTGCCAGCAGTGCCAGCGGGAGCTCCTACAATGAGCAGTTCTTC
TRBJ2-2	TRBD2	-	TRBV19	CASRGLVSLTGELFF	TGTGCCAGCAGGGGACTAGTTTCTCTCACCGGGGAGCTGTTTTTT
TRBJ2-5	-	-	TRBV6-6	CAGGPKETQYF	TGTGCAGGGGGTCCAAAAGAGACCCAGTACTTC
TRBJ2-5	-	few	TRBV20-1	CSARKTETQYF	TGCAGTGCCCGGAAGACGGAGACCCAGTACTTC
TRBJ2-1	-	many	TRBV12-3/TRBV12-4	CASSPTLSSYNEQFF	TGTGCCAGCAGCCCCACGTTAAGCTCCTACAATGAGCAGTTCTTC
TRBJ2-5	-	-	TRBV15	CATSTLWTKKETQYF	TGTGCCACCAGCACCCTTTGGACAAAAAAAGAGACCCAGTACTTC
TRBJ2-4	-	-	TRBV4-1	CASSQEGASPSIQYF	TGCGCCAGCAGCCAAGAAGGGGCGTCACCCTCCATTCAGTACTTC
TRBJ2-3	TRBD1	few	TRBV25-1	CASKRTGGTISTDTQYF	TGTGCCAGCAAGAGGACAGGGGGCACAATTAGCACAGATACGCAGTATTTT
TRBJ2-5	TRBD1	many	TRBV2	CASRGTGQETQYF	TGTGCCAGCAGGGGGACAGGGCAAGAGACCCAGTACTTC
TRBJ2-1	TRBD2	many	TRBV28	CASRTGAGGYGWEQFF	TGTGCGAGCAGGACTGGAGCGGGAGGTTATGGGTGGGAGCAGTTCTTC
TRBJ2-2	-	-	TRBV4-2	CASSQVEKGAGELFF	TGTGCCAGCAGCCAAGTGGAAAAGGGGGCCGGGGAGCTGTTTTTT
TRBJ2-1	-	-	TRBV27	CASKSVALSSYNEQFF	TGTGCCAGCAAATCAGTAGCCCTGAGCTCCTACAATGAGCAGTTCTTC
TRBJ2-7	-	few	TRBV20-1	CSARVGGQLYEQYF	TGCAGTGCTAGAGTCGGGGGGCAGCTCTACGAGCAGTACTTC
TRBJ2-1	-	-	TRBV7-3	CASSLSAWAGSEQFF	TGTGCCAGCAGCTTAAGTGCTTGGGCGGGGAGTGAGCAGTTCTTC
TRBJ2-3	TRBD1	many	TRBV20-1	CSARGYRGPLDTQYF	TGCAGTGCTAGAGGGTACAGGGGTCCCCTTGATACGCAGTATTTT
TRBJ2-5	TRBD2	few	TRBV3-1	CASSQEGLAGTETQYF	TGTGCCAGCAGCCAAGAAGGGCTAGCGGGAACTGAGACCCAGTACTTC
TRBJ2-7	-	many	TRBV3-1	CASSQVGLSYEQYF	TGTGCCAGCAGCCAAGTGGGACTTTCCTACGAGCAGTACTTC
TRBJ2-3	TRBD1	-	TRBV3-1	CASSQGTQKGASDTQYF	TGTGCCAGCAGCCAAGGGACCCAGAAGGGGGCGTCAGATACGCAGTATTTT
TRBJ1-2	-	many	TRBV12-3/TRBV12-4	CASSFGGYGYTF	TGTGCCAGCAGTTTTGGGGGTTATGGCTACACCTTC
TRBJ2-3	TRBD1	-	TRBV4-3	CASSQDVGTGGVDTQYF	TGCGCCAGCAGCCAAGATGTCGGGACAGGGGGCGTAGATACGCAGTATTTT
TRBJ2-6	-	-	TRBV6-2/TRBV6-3	CASSYRQHLSGANVLTF	TGTGCCAGCAGTTACAGACAGCACCTATCTGGGGCCAACGTCCTGACTTTC
TRBJ2-7	-	many	TRBV27	CASSPRPYEQYF	TGTGCCAGCAGTCCCAGGCCCTACGAGCAGTACTTC
TRBJ2-5	TRBD2	-	TRBV6-1	CASTEASGGEETQYF	TGTGCCAGTACGGAGGCTAGCGGGGGAGAAGAGACCCAGTACTTC
TRBJ2-5	-	-	TRBV20-1	CSSLPIQETQYF	TGCAGTTCTTTACCAATACAAGAGACCCAGTACTTC
TRBJ2-7	-	-	TRBV21-1	CASRPRGSQMGPASGDF	TGTGCCAGCAGGCCACGCGGGTCACAGATGGGCCCAGCGTCTGGGGACTTC
TRBJ2-3	-	many	TRBV4-3	CASSQDVIITDTQYF	TGCGCCAGCAGCCAAGATGTTATTATTACAGATACGCAGTATTTT
TRBJ2-3	-	few	TRBV6-1	CASTLGGPDTDTQYF	TGTGCCAGCACCTTAGGAGGCCCGGATACAGATACGCAGTATTTT
TRBJ2-7	-	-	TRBV4-3	CASSHWGSSYEQYF	TGCGCCAGCAGCCATTGGGGCAGCTCCTACGAGCAGTACTTC
TRBJ1-6	-	many	TRBV28	CASHPTGTHYNSPLHF	TGTGCCAGCCACCCAACCGGGACACACTATAATTCACCCCTCCACTTT
TRBJ2-5	-	-	TRBV6-1	CASIRGGAKETQYF	TGTGCCAGCATCAGAGGGGGGGCGAAGGAGACCCAGTACTTC
TRBJ1-4	-	few	TRBV12-3/TRBV12-4	CASSRETGPANEKLFF	TGTGCCAGCAGTCGAGAGACAGGTCCGGCTAATGAAAAACTGTTTTTT
TRBJ1-1	TRBD1	-	TRBV6-5	CASSYYEGASNTEAFF	TGTGCCAGCAGTTACTACGAGGGGGCGTCGAACACTGAAGCTTTCTTT
TRBJ1-1	TRBD1	-	TRBV29-1	CSVETGATEAFF	TGCAGCGTTGAGACAGGGGCCACTGAAGCTTTCTTT
TRBJ2-7	TRBD1	few	TRBV12-3/TRBV12-4	CASSRDSHIYEQYF	TGTGCCAGCAGCCGGGACAGCCATATCTACGAGCAGTACTTC
TRBJ2-7	TRBD2	few	TRBV5-6	CASSSTSGSMAYEQYF	TGTGCCAGCAGCTCGACTAGCGGGAGTATGGCCTACGAGCAGTACTTC
TRBJ2-2	-	many	TRBV27	CASSSILGHFTSTGELFF	TGTGCCAGCAGTTCAATTCTGGGACACTTTACCTCCACCGGGGAGCTGTTTTTT
TRBJ2-5	TRBD2	few	TRBV11-2	CASSFPEAGGPSSETQYF	TGTGCCAGCAGCTTCCCGGAGGCGGGAGGGCCCTCTTCGGAGACCCAGTACTTC
TRBJ2-3	TRBD2	many	TRBV27	CASSPRRLAGTDTQYF	TGTGCCAGCAGTCCCCGCCGTTTAGCGGGAACAGATACGCAGTATTTT
TRBJ2-7	-	many	TRBV12-3/TRBV12-4	CASSTIARAYEQYF	TGTGCCAGCAGTACTATCGCCAGGGCCTACGAGCAGTACTTC
TRBJ2-2	TRBD2	few	TRBV6-1	CASSRTSGRGGELFF	TGTGCCAGCAGTCGGACTAGCGGGAGAGGCGGGGAGCTGTTTTTT
TRBJ2-4	-	few	TRBV28	CASSSQGRAKNIQYF	TGTGCCAGCAGTTCCCAAGGACGGGCCAAAAACATTCAGTACTTC